This entry lists 19 T cell receptor beta chains sequenced from one sample in a study of T cells in Graves' hyperthyroidism and ophthalmopathy. Amplification of TCR beta CDR3 regions was performed using RNA transcripts as template. With the HTBI primer set, the TCR CDR3 went through a first round of RT-PCR. TCRdb ran MiXCR on the multiplex PCR reads and lists one entry per CDR3 protein. The sample shows about 400,000 distinct CDR3 sequences, more than 15% of them seen only once. The specimen sequenced was blood. The receptors shown here come from a woman aged 18-30 years with Graves' hyperthyroidism.

As to this clonotype: No conserved phenylalanine or tryptophan ends this CDR3, so it is likely a read error. V gene TRBV5-1 combines with J gene TRBJ2-7; 7 nucleotides align to TRBD2. The CDR3 is made up of 14 amino acids. Per germline, CDR1 SGHRS and CDR2 YFSETQ. The ends lost 5 bases at V and 1 base at J; junction bases unmatched: 6. CDR3 amino acids: CASRLPGGSYEQYL. CDR3 nucleotide sequence: TGCGCCAGCAGATTGCCGGGGGGATCCTACGAGCAGTACCTC.

In this sample, this clonotype turned up many times. The rearrangement uses TRBV20-1 and TRBJ2-3; weak D call: TRBD2 (6 bases). This CDR3 contains 14 residues. CDR1 is DFQATT, CDR2 SNEGSKA, per germline (reference sequence). The V end was cut by 7 bases, the J end by 3 bases, with 17 bases between. CDR3 sequence: CSVAGSRRTDTQYF. The DNA of the CDR3 is TGCAGTGTCGCGGGGAGTCGTCGGACAGATACGCAGTATTTT.

This clonotype has a count of ten or more. The J gene is TRBJ1-1, the V gene TRBV5-1, with TRBD1 identical over 7 bases. Unmatched junction bases numbered 4, after V lost 0 bases and J lost 5 bases. This CDR3 region has 14 residues. Germline V CDR1 and CDR2: SGHRS, YFSETQ. Here the CDR3 DNA reads TGCGCCAGCAGCTTGGGACAGGGAGAGACTGAAGCTTTCTTT. Residues: CASSLGQGETEAFF. The full variable domain, its missing parts supplied by reference TRBV5-1 and TRBJ1-1, is KAGVTQTPRYLIKTRGQQVTLSCSPISGHRSVSWYQQTPGQGLQFLFEYFSETQRNKGNFPGRFSGRQFSNSRSEMNVSTLELGDSALYLCASSLGQGETEAFFGQGTRLTVV.

This clonotype was counted at least ten times. The chain uses TRBV15 and TRBJ1-6, with D unclear. The CDR3 is 15 amino acids. V shed 9 bases and J shed 5 bases, with 17 bases lying between them. CDR1 and CDR2 (germline): LNHNV, YYDKDF (reference sequence). CDR3 DNA: TGTGCCACATCAAAATCGCTGGGGAATAATTCACCCCTCCACTTT. Amino acid sequence: CATSKSLGNNSPLHF.

In its sample, this clonotype was seen many times. CDR3 protein: CASTSAAGYGYTF. The CDR3 DNA follows: TGTGCCAGCACGTCAGCCGCAGGCTATGGCTACACCTTC. The genes are TRBV6-1 and TRBJ1-2; no firm D call. Germline-derived CDR1 and CDR2 are MNHNS and SASEGT. Trimming pared 7 bases from V and 4 bases from J, leaving 13 bases between. The CDR3 covers 13 residues.

This clonotype came up many times. The chain recombines TRBV5-1 with TRBJ2-3; 7 nucleotides match TRBD2. CDR3 size: 16 residues. The V gene's germline CDR1 is SGHRS and CDR2 YFSETQ. V lost 1 base, J lost 0 bases, and 5 bases stayed unmatched. This CDR3 reads CASSLMAGASTDTQYF. In nucleotides, the CDR3 is TGCGCCAGCAGCTTGATGGCGGGAGCTAGCACAGATACGCAGTATTTT.

V is TRBV7-9 and J is TRBJ2-2; D could derive from TRBD1 or TRBD2 (5 bases each). The V and J ends lost 5 bases and 1 base respectively, with 14 bases between them. CDR1 is SEHNR, CDR2 FQNEAQ, per germline (reference sequence). The CDR3 runs to 16 residues. This CDR3 reads CASSGAGTVNTGELFF. CDR3 DNA sequence: TGTGCCAGCAGCGGGGCCGGGACGGTGAACACCGGGGAGCTGTTTTTT. The variable domain in full, completed from reference TRBV7-9 and TRBJ2-2, reads DTGVSQNPRHKITKRGQNVTFRCDPISEHNRLYWYRQTLGQGPEFLTYFQNEAQLEKSRLLSDRFSAERPKGSFSTLEIQRTEQGDSAMYLCASSGAGTVNTGELFFGEGSRLTVL.

As concerns this clonotype: Being one base from a much bigger clone, this may be a read error. The chain carries TRBV28 and TRBJ1-3, with 7 bases matching TRBD1. The V gene's germline CDR1 is MDHEN and CDR2 SYDVKM. Unmatched junction bases numbered 6, after V lost 3 bases and J lost 1 base. This CDR3 contains 16 residues. CDR3 sequence reads: CASSLDRILSGNTIYF. CDR3 coding DNA: TGTGCCAGCAGTTTGGACAGGATCCTTTCTGGAAACACCATATATTTT. The full variable domain, its missing parts supplied by reference TRBV28 and TRBJ1-3, is DVKVTQSSRYLVKRTGEKVFLECVQDMDHENMFWYRQDPGLGLRLIYFSYDVKMKEKGDIPEGYSVSREKKERFSLILESASTNQTSMYLCASSLDRILSGNTIYFGEGSWLTVV.

This clonotype has more than one count but fewer than ten. The V call is TRBV5-1, the J call TRBJ1-3, with D perhaps TRBD1 (5 bases). The CDR3 loop spans 16 amino acids. Trimming took 4 bases from V and 1 from J, leaving 15 bases between them. Germline loops: CDR1 SGHRS, CDR2 YFSETQ. CDR3 loop: CASSNSGRLSGNTIYF. CDR3 coding DNA: TGCGCCAGCAGCAACTCGGGACGCCTTTCTGGAAACACCATATATTTT.

This chain connects TRBV11-3 to TRBJ2-1; D remains ambiguous. The CDR3 has 12 residues. Germline-derived CDR1 and CDR2 are SGHNT and YENEEA. With 0 bases removed from V and 9 bases from J, the gap between germline ends came to 6 bases. The CDR3 region is CASSLDLGEQFF. CDR3 nucleotides: TGTGCCAGCAGCTTAGATTTAGGTGAGCAGTTCTTC.

This clonotype was seen ten or more times. This rearrangement joins TRBV11-1 to TRBJ1-2; 11 positions agree with TRBD1. Unmatched junction bases numbered 5, after V lost 4 bases and J lost 4 bases. There are 15 residues in the CDR3. Germline CDR1 and CDR2: SGHAT and FQDESV (reference sequence). CDR3 DNA sequence: TGTGCCAGCAGCTCTCGGACAGGGGGCAGCTATGGCTACACCTTC. Translated: CASSSRTGGSYGYTF.

This clonotype was counted many times. J is TRBJ2-2 and V is TRBV7-3; either TRBD1 or TRBD2 may fit D (5 bases each). The CDR3 loop spans 16 amino acids. The V and J ends lost 5 bases and 7 bases respectively, with 20 bases between them. Germline-derived CDR1 and CDR2 are SGHTA and FQGTGA. The CDR3 is CASSPGTTPYIGELFF. The CDR3 nucleotides read TGTGCCAGCAGCCCCGGGACCACGCCCTATATCGGGGAGCTGTTTTTT.

This clonotype was detected ten times or more. The chain couples TRBV12-3 or TRBV12-4 to TRBJ1-6; D gene uncertain. Trimming took 4 bases from V and 5 from J, leaving 21 bases between them. This CDR3 has 18 residues. CDR3: CASSYLSDVLGHNSPLHF. The CDR3 bases are TGTGCCAGCAGTTACCTTTCGGACGTCCTAGGGCATAATTCACCCCTCCACTTT.

Notes on this clonotype: The junction does not match germline at one end; this may be a read error. This chain joins TRBV5-1 and TRBJ1-6, with TRBD1 identical over 7 bases. Looked up from germline, CDR1 is SGHRS and CDR2 is YFSETQ. The CDR3 has 15 residues. CDR3 nucleotides: TGCACCAGCAGCTTGGCCGGGACAGCAAATTCACCCCTCCACTTT. Amino acids: CTSSLAGTANSPLHF.

This clonotype has ten or more counts. The chain couples TRBV11-2 to TRBJ2-7, with D tentatively TRBD2 (5 bases). Per the germline V gene, CDR1 is SGHAT and CDR2 is FQNNGV. CDR3 size: 12 residues. Trimming took 5 bases from V and 5 from J, leaving 10 bases between them. CDR3 DNA: TGTGCCAGCAGCCCCCAAGCGGACGAGCAGTACTTC. Translating gives CASSPQADEQYF.

This sequence joins TRBV19 and TRBJ2-3, with D perhaps matching TRBD1 (6 bases). The CDR3 runs to 13 residues. Germline-derived CDR1 and CDR2 are LNHDA and SQIVND (reference sequence). V lost 6 bases and J 2 bases, leaving 9 bases between the germline ends. The CDR3 DNA sequence: TGTGCCAGTAGAGTGGGGGCCACAGATACGCAGTATTTT. This gives the protein CASRVGATDTQYF.

This clonotype was detected only a few times. This chain joins TRBV6-4 and TRBJ2-2, with unresolved D. The CDR3 runs to 14 residues. Trimming stripped 8 bases from V and 2 bases from J, with 12 bases between. The germline gives CDR1 MRHNA, CDR2 SNTAGT. CDR3 sequence (DNA): TGTGCCAGCCGTTCTCAGCCAAACACCGGGGAGCTGTTTTTT. It codes for CASRSQPNTGELFF.

The J gene is TRBJ2-3, the V gene TRBV3-1, with TRBD2 matching over 10 bases. The germline V gene has CDR1 LGHDT and CDR2 YNNKEL (reference sequence). The CDR3 sequence is 16 residues long. V shed 4 bases and J 7 bases; nucleotides not matched to a gene: 11. CDR3 residues: CASSPPAGGPLNTQYF. CDR3 sequence (DNA): TGTGCCAGCAGCCCCCCAGCGGGAGGGCCTCTAAATACGCAGTATTTT.

At least ten counts were recorded for this clonotype. The chain couples TRBV7-9 to TRBJ2-3, with unresolved D. This CDR3 is built from 16 residues. Trimming shortened V by 2 bases and J by 1 base, and 13 bases separated the two germline ends. CDR1 is SEHNR and CDR2 is FQNEAQ in the germline V gene (reference sequence). CDR3 protein: CASSLQVHAGTDTQYF. The CDR3 DNA reads TGTGCCAGCAGCTTACAAGTCCACGCGGGCACAGATACGCAGTATTTT.